Included here is one TCR beta chain sequence, with context. Patients of the Seattle cohort, enrolled during active infection, were followed longitudinally. This sample was included in a study of blood T cell repertoires in COVID-19. Study-level information: In each case, the material was cDNA or gDNA derived from T cells, B-cell-depleted T cells, or PBMCs.

As processed by the authors: Amplification from reference gene primers served as the basis for estimated nucleated cell counts. Using immunoSEQ multiplex PCR, the repertoire was profiled, and TCRdb retains in-frame clones only, with some absent. D and trimming were read from the DNA, whereas the V and J calls and clone size are those reported in that table. Counted here are approximately 180,000 clones, about four fifths occurring once; the ten biggest clones make up around 12%. V was clipped by 4 bases and J by 3 bases, with 12 bases between them. Per the germline V gene, CDR1 is LNHDA and CDR2 is SQIVND (reference sequence). This CDR3 has 14 residues.

The sequencing sample was made of peripheral blood. This clonotype was sampled from a woman of 80 years or more with COVID-19, enrolled during active disease. The rearrangement uses TRBV19 and TRBJ1-2; D is uncertain. The CDR3 bases are TGTGCCAGTAGTAGTCCAGGTAAAGACTATGGCTACACCTTC. This encodes CASSSPGKDYGYTF.